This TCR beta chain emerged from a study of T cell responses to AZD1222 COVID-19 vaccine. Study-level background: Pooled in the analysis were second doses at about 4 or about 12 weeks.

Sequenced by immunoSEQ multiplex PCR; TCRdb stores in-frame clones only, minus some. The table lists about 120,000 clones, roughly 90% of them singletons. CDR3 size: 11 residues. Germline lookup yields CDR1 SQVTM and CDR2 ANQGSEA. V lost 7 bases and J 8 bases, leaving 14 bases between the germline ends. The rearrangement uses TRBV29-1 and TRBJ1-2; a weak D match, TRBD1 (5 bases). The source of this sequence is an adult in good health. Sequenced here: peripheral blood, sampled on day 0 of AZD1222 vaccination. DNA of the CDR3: TGCAGCGCCAGGGAGGGGCAGGGCTACACCTTC. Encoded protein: CSAREGQGYTF.